The 20 T cell receptor beta chains below all came from one sample that was sequenced in a study of blood T cell repertoires in COVID-19. Method: immunoSEQ multiplex PCR; TCRdb's copy keeps in-frame clones and lacks some. The sample gives some 73,000 clones, 70% to 80% of which show up once; about 2.2% is in the top ten. Sequenced sample: peripheral blood. The receptors stem from an older man with COVID-19, enrolled during active disease.

The rearrangement uses TRBV5-1 and TRBJ2-7; 9 nucleotides line up with TRBD2. The V segment lost 0 bases and the J segment 3 bases; nucleotides outside the gene matches: 10. CDR1 is SGHRS, CDR2 YFSETQ, per germline. This CDR3 comprises 17 residues. CDR3 protein: CASSLARLAGTSYEQYF. The CDR3 DNA sequence: TGCGCCAGCAGCTTGGCCCGGCTAGCGGGGACCAGCTACGAGCAGTACTTC.

The chain has TRBV19 and TRBJ1-6; TRBD1 is a possible D gene (6 bases). CDR1 and CDR2 (germline): LNHDA, SQIVND (reference sequence). Trimming shortened V by 5 bases and J by 3 bases, and 17 bases separated the two germline ends. The CDR3 covers 17 residues. The DNA of the CDR3 is TGTGCCAGTAGTTCGGGATGGACACAGGGCTATAATTCACCCCTCCACTTT. Its protein is CASSSGWTQGYNSPLHF.

This rearrangement joins TRBV11-2 to TRBJ1-5; possible D gene TRBD1, 6 bases. V lost 6 bases and J 7 bases, leaving 13 bases between the germline ends. This CDR3 is built from 13 residues. The germline V gene encodes CDR1 SGHAT and CDR2 FQNNGV. The CDR3 here is CASSSGVGQPQHF. For the CDR3, the DNA is TGTGCCAGCAGTTCAGGGGTCGGGCAGCCCCAGCATTTT.

The sample holds a few counts of this clone. This CDR3 reads CASSQDLVRAYEQYF. CDR3 nucleotides: TGTGCCAGCAGCCAAGATCTGGTCCGAGCCTACGAGCAGTACTTC. The chain couples TRBV14 to TRBJ2-7; the D is unclear. The V gene's germline CDR1 is SGHDN and CDR2 FVKESK. The CDR3 extends over 15 amino acids. Trimming stripped 0 bases from V and 2 bases from J, with 11 bases between.

The chain employs TRBV7-3 and TRBJ2-1; 9 positions agree with TRBD1. After removal of 5 bases from V and 2 bases from J, the junction contained 13 bases not matched to a gene. The CDR3 loop spans 18 amino acids. Per germline, CDR1 SGHTA and CDR2 FQGTGA. The CDR3 DNA follows: TGTGCCAGCAGCGCTCCCTCTGAACAGGGGGCCACCTACAATGAGCAGTTCTTC. It is translated as CASSAPSEQGATYNEQFF.

The V and J genes are TRBV28 and TRBJ2-2, with 9 bases that match TRBD1. The CDR3 totals 16 residues. Germline CDR1 and CDR2: MDHEN and SYDVKM. Unmatched junction bases numbered 10, after V lost 7 bases and J lost 4 bases. This chain's CDR3 is CASIPNRGLATGELFF. Here the CDR3 DNA reads TGTGCCAGCATTCCGAACAGGGGGCTGGCCACCGGGGAGCTGTTTTTT.

The chain joins TRBV28 to TRBJ1-4, with TRBD1 as a possible D gene (5 bases). The V and J ends lost 3 bases and 3 bases respectively, with 8 bases between them. The CDR3 is made up of 14 amino acids. Germline CDR1 is MDHEN and CDR2 is SYDVKM. CDR3 loop: CASSFQGPNEKLFF. In DNA, the CDR3 is TGTGCCAGCAGTTTCCAGGGCCCTAATGAAAAACTGTTTTTT.

This rearrangement joins TRBV7-9 to TRBJ2-7; a possible D gene is TRBD1 (5 bases). The germline V gene encodes CDR1 SEHNR and CDR2 FQNEAQ (reference sequence). The CDR3 has 14 residues. V lost 2 bases to trimming and J lost 0 bases, with 8 bases between them. The chain's CDR3 is CASSLSGFSYEQYF. The CDR3 DNA follows: TGTGCCAGCAGCTTATCAGGGTTCTCCTACGAGCAGTACTTC.

The genes are TRBV9 and TRBJ1-2; no clear D gene. The CDR3 covers 15 residues. Trimming removed 4 bases from V and 0 bases from J, with 13 bases in between. Germline lookup yields CDR1 SGDLS and CDR2 YYNGEE. CDR3 coding DNA: TGTGCCAGCAGCCTAGCGGCGGGCGCTAACTATGGCTACACCTTC. This translates into CASSLAAGANYGYTF.

The CDR3 nucleotides read TGTGCCAGCAGCTTGGGAGGGGAGACCGGGGAGCTGTTTTTT. Residues: CASSLGGETGELFF. This chain joins TRBV7-9 and TRBJ2-2; TRBD2 matches at 7 bases. The V segment lost 3 bases and the J segment 5 bases; nucleotides outside the gene matches: 3. The germline V gene has CDR1 SEHNR and CDR2 FQNEAQ (reference sequence). The CDR3 loop spans 14 amino acids. Full variable domain (missing parts from reference TRBV7-9 and TRBJ2-2): DTGVSQNPRHKITKRGQNVTFRCDPISEHNRLYWYRQTLGQGPEFLTYFQNEAQLEKSRLLSDRFSAERPKGSFSTLEIQRTEQGDSAMYLCASSLGGETGELFFGEGSRLTVL.

V usage is TRBV7-3 and J usage is TRBJ2-7, with D perhaps TRBD2 (5 bases). The CDR3 consists of 13 residues. V dropped 5 bases and J dropped 2 bases, with 10 bases sitting between them. Germline lookup yields CDR1 SGHTA and CDR2 FQGTGA. The CDR3 nucleotides are TGTGCCAGCAGCGCAGACGGGACCTACGAGCAGTACTTC. Translated: CASSADGTYEQYF. Full variable domain (rest looked up from reference TRBV7-3 and TRBJ2-7): GAGVSQTPSNKVTEKGKYVELRCDPISGHTALYWYRQSLGQGPEFLIYFQGTGAADDSGLPNDRFFAVRPEGSVSTLKIQRTERGDSAVYLCASSADGTYEQYFGPGTRLTVT.

This chain uses TRBV6-1 with TRBJ2-6; perhaps TRBD1 as D (6 bases). Trimming removed 1 base at V and 0 bases at J, with 10 bases between. The CDR3 runs 17 residues. Germline values: CDR1 MNHNS, CDR2 SASEGT. CDR3 coding DNA: TGTGCCAGCAGTGAAGATGACAGGATCTCTGGGGCCAACGTCCTGACTTTC. As protein: CASSEDDRISGANVLTF.

This clone was seen a few times. The chain joins TRBV6-5 to TRBJ2-7, with D possibly being TRBD1 (6 bases). Trimming pared 2 bases from V and 2 bases from J, leaving 10 bases between. Germline V gene data show CDR1 as MNHEY and CDR2 as SVGAGI. The CDR3 covers 14 residues. CDR3 in amino acids: CASSYAAGAYEQYF. CDR3 nucleotide sequence: TGTGCCAGCAGTTACGCGGCAGGGGCCTACGAGCAGTACTTC.

V usage is TRBV7-9 and J usage is TRBJ2-2; 8 bases map to TRBD2. From germline, CDR1 is SEHNR and CDR2 FQNEAQ (reference sequence). The CDR3 is 17 residues long. V shed 3 bases, J shed 4 bases, and the junction held 10 bases outside the gene matches. The DNA of the CDR3 is TGTGCCAGCAGCTTGCTTCCGAGGACTAGCCTCACCGGGGAGCTGTTTTTT. Translated, it gives CASSLLPRTSLTGELFF.

The chain carries TRBV10-3 and TRBJ2-7; 12 nucleotides line up with TRBD1. The trim removed 6 bases at V and 5 bases at J, leaving 14 bases unmatched. The germline V gene has CDR1 ENHRY and CDR2 SYGVKD. The CDR3 has 17 residues. CDR3: CAIRPGQGASGSHEQYF. The CDR3 nucleotides read TGTGCCATCAGACCGGGACAGGGGGCTAGCGGGAGCCACGAGCAGTACTTC.

The chain uses TRBV5-1 and TRBJ2-7; D is unclear. The CDR3 sequence is 13 residues long. Germline V CDR1 and CDR2: SGHRS, YFSETQ. The ends were cut back, 3 bases at V and 6 bases at J, with 13 bases in the middle. The chain's CDR3 is CASSSAPGREQYF. CDR3 coding DNA: TGCGCCAGCAGCTCGGCCCCGGGTCGCGAGCAGTACTTC.

The rearrangement uses TRBV6-5 and TRBJ1-2; 7 positions match TRBD1. The germline CDR1 and CDR2 sequences are MNHEY and SVGAGI. V shed 6 bases and J 3 bases; nucleotides not matched to a gene: 10. The length of the CDR3 is 15 residues. CDR3 nucleotide sequence: TGTGCCAGCAGCATGGGACAGACCCAACACTATGGCTACACCTTC. Translated: CASSMGQTQHYGYTF.

The chain carries TRBV21-1 and TRBJ1-4; the table's D call, TRBD1, was not checked against the DNA. TRBV21-1 is termed a pseudogene. The CDR3 has 15 amino acids. CDR3: CASSKFNRGLGKLFF. CDR3 nucleotides: TGTGCCAGCAGCAAGTTTAACAGGGGGCTCGGAAAACTGTTTTTT.

The chain recombines TRBV30 with TRBJ2-7; 7 nucleotides align to TRBD1. This CDR3 region has 14 residues. V lost 6 bases to trimming and J lost 0 bases; unmatched junction nucleotides: 8. Per germline, CDR1 GTSNPN and CDR2 SVGIG (reference sequence). The CDR3 bases are TGTGCCTGCCCCCGGACAGGAAGCTCCTACGAGCAGTACTTC. Encoded protein: CACPRTGSSYEQYF.

The rearrangement links TRBV9 to TRBJ2-3; 9 bases are shared with TRBD2. The CDR3 has 17 residues. Germline CDR1 is SGDLS and CDR2 is YYNGEE. V was pared by 0 bases and J by 0 bases, with 5 bases of the junction left unmatched. CDR3 sequence reads: CASSVGLLAGSTDTQYF. CDR3 DNA sequence: TGTGCCAGCAGCGTAGGTCTTCTAGCGGGGAGCACAGATACGCAGTATTTT.